The sequence of this T cell receptor beta chain was determined in a study of blood T cells in healthy people across ages. The authors ran a second PCR of roughly 6 to 12 cycles using a sample-barcoded 5' primer and a J-beta primer mix. MiXCR, applied by TCRdb to the 5' RACE reads, yields one record per CDR3 protein. Found here are 1.5 million or so distinct CDR3 sequences, approximately 43% of them singletons; the top ten hold roughly 3.7%. The receptor comes from a young woman in good health. The sample consisted of blood.

CDR3: CSARDRAGPDTQYF. In nucleotides, the CDR3 is TGCAGTGCTAGAGATCGGGCAGGGCCAGATACGCAGTATTTT. This chain links TRBV20-1 with TRBJ2-3; the D gene is possibly TRBD1 (5 bases). The CDR3 consists of 14 residues. V shed 0 bases and J shed 4 bases, with 11 bases lying between them. Germline loops: CDR1 DFQATT, CDR2 SNEGSKA (reference sequence).